Here is one T cell receptor beta chain with its context. In the original analysis: Quantification of nucleated cells was approximated via reference gene primer amplification. Profiled with immunoSEQ multiplex PCR; TCRdb holds only in-frame clones, not every one. Clone size and V and J calls were adopted from that table, with D and trimming inferred from the DNA. Here the sample spans about 140,000 clones, approximately 80% being singletons. These data belong to a study of blood T cell repertoires in COVID-19. Looking at the study overall: PBMCs, B-cell-depleted T cells, or T cells provided the cDNA or gDNA that made up the material.

The CDR3 is 16 amino acids. Trimming removed 4 bases from V and 8 bases from J; junction bases left unmatched: 8. Per germline, CDR1 SGHRS and CDR2 YFSETQ. The chain employs TRBV5-1 and TRBJ2-4; 14 bases map to TRBD2. Source material: peripheral blood. The receptor was isolated from a human donor in a cohort sampled during active COVID-19. CDR3: CASSTGLAGGGDIQYF. The CDR3 region has the DNA TGCGCCAGCAGCACCGGACTAGCGGGAGGTGGGGACATTCAGTACTTC.